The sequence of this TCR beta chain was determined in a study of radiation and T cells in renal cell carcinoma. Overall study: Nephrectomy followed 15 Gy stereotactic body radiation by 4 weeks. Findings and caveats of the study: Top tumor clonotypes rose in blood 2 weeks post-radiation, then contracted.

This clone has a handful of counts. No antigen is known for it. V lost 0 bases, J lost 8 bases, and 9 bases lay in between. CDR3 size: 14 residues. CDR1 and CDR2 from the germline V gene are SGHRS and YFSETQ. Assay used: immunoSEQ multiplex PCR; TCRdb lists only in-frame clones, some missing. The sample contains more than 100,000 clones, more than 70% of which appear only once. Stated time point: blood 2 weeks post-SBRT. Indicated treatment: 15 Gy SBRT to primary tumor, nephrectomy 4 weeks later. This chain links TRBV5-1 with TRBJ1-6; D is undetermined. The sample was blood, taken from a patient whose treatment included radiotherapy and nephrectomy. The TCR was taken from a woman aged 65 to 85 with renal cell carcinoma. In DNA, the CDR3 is TGCGCCAGCAGCTTGGGGGGTTTGGATTCACCCCTCCACTTT. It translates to CASSLGGLDSPLHF.